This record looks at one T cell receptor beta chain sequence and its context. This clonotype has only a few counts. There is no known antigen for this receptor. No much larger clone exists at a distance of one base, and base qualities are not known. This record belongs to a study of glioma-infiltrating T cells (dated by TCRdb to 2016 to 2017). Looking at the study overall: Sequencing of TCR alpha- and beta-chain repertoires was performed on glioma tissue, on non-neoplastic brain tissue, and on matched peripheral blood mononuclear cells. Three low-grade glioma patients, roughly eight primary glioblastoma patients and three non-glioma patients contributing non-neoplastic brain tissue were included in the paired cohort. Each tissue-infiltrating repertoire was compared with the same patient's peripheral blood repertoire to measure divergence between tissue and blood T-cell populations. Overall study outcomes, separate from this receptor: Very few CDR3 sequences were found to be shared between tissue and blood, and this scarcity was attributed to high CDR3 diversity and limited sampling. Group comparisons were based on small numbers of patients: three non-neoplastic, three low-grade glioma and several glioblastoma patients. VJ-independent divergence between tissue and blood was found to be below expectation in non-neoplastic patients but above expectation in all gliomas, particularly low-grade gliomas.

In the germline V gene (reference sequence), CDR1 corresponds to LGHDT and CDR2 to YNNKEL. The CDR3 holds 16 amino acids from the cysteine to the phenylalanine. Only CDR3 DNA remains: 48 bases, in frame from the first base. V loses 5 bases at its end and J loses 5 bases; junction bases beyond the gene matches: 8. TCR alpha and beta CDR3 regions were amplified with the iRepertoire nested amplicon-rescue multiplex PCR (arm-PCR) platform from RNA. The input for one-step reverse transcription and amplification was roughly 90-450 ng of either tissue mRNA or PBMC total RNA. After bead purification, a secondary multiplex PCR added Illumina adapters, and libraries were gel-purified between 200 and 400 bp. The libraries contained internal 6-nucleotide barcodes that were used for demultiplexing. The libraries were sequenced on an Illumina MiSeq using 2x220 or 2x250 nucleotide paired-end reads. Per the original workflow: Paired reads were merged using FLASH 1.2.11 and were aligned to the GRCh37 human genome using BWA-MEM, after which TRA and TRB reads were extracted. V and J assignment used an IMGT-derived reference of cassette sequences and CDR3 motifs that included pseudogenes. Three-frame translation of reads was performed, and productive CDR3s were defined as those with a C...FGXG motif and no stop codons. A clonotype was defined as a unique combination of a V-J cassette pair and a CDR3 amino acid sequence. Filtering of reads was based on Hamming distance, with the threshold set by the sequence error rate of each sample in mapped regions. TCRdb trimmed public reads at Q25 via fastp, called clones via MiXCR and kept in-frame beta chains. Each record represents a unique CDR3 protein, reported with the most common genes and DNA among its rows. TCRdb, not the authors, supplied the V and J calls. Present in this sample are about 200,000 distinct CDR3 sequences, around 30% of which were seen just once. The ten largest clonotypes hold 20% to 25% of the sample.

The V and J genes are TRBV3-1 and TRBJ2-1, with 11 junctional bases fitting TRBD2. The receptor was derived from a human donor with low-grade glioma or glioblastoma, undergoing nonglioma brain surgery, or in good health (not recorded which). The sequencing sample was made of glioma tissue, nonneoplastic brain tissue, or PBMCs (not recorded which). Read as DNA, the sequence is TGTGCCAGCAGCTCCGCCGGGACTAGCGGTAACAATGAGCAGTTCTTC. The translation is CASSSAGTSGNNEQFF.